This T cell receptor beta chain originates from a study of blood T cells in healthy people across ages. Across the whole study: T cells yielded about one barcoded beta molecule per two cells through template switching.

This clonotype appeared a few times. CDR1 and CDR2 (germline): MNHEY, SVGAGI. V lost 2 bases and J lost 8, with 7 bases in between. This CDR3 has 13 amino acids. A second PCR of about 7 to 12 cycles used a sample-barcoded 5' primer and a J-beta primer mix. Tagging of each cDNA molecule was performed by a template-switch adaptor with 12 random nucleotides. CDR3-containing paired-end reads numbering at least 2.5 million came from each sample. MiXCR was run by TCRdb on the 5' RACE reads, yielding one entry per CDR3 protein. Among 780,000 or so distinct CDR3 sequences listed, roughly three fifths were seen once.

The TCR comes from a man aged 35 to 55 in good health. Sequenced: blood. This chain joins TRBV6-5 and TRBJ1-6; D call uncertain. CDR3 region: CASSYRVDSPLHF. The CDR3, as DNA: TGTGCCAGCAGTTACAGGGTTGATTCACCCCTCCACTTT.